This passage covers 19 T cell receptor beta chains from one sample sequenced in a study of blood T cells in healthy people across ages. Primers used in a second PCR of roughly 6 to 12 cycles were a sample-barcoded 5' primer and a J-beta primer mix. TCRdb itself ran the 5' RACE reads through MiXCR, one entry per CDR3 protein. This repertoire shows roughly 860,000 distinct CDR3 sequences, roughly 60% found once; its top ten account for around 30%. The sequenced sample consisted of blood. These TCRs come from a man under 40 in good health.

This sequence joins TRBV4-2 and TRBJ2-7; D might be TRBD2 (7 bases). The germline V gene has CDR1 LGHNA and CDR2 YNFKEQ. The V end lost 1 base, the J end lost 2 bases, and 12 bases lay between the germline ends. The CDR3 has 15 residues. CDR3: CASSQGGGVAYEQYF. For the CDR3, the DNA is TGTGCCAGCAGCCAAGGAGGGGGGGTAGCCTACGAGCAGTACTTC.

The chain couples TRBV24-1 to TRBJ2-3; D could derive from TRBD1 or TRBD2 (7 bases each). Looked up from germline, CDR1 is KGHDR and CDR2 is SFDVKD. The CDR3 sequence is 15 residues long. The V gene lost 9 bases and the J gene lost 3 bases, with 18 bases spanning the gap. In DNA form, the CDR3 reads TGTGCCACCGCTAAGCGGGACAGCCGAACAGATACGCAGTATTTT. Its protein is CATAKRDSRTDTQYF.

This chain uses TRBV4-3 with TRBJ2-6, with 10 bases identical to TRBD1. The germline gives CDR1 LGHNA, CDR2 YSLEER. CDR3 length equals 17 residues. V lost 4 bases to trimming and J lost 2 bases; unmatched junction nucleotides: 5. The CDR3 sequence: CASSPGTGVTGANVLTF. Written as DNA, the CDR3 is TGCGCCAGCAGCCCTGGGACAGGGGTGACTGGGGCCAACGTCCTGACTTTC.

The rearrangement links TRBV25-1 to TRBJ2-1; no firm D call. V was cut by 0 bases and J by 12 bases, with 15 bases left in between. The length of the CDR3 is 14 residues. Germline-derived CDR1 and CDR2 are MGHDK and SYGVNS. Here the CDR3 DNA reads TGTGCCAGCAGTGAATATGGTAGCTTCGATGGGCAGTTCTTC. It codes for CASSEYGSFDGQFF.

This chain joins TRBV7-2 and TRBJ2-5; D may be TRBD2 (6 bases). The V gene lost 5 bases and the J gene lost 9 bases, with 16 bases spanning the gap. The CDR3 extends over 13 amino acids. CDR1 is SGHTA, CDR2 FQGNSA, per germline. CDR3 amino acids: CASSTGLSGAQYF. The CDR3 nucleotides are TGTGCCAGCAGCACAGGACTAAGTGGCGCCCAGTACTTC. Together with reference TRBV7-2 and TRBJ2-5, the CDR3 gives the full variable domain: GAGVSQSPSNKVTEKGKDVELRCDPISGHTALYWYRQSLGQGLEFLIYFQGNSAPDKSGLPSDRFSAERTGGSVSTLTIQRTQQEDSAVYLCASSTGLSGAQYFGPGTRLLVL.

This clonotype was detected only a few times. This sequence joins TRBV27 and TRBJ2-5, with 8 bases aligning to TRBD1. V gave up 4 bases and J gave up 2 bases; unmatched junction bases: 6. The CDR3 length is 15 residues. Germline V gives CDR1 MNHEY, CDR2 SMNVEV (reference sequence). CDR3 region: CASSSTGGEQETQYF. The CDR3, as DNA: TGTGCCAGCAGTTCCACAGGGGGAGAACAAGAGACCCAGTACTTC.

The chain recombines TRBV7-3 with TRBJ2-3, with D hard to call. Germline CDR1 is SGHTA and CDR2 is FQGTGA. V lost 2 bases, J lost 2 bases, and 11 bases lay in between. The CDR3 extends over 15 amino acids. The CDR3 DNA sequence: TGTGCCAGCAGCTTATCGGTCCTACCCACAGATACGCAGTATTTT. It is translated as CASSLSVLPTDTQYF. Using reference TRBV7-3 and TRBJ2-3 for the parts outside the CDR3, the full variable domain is GAGVSQTPSNKVTEKGKYVELRCDPISGHTALYWYRQSLGQGPEFLIYFQGTGAADDSGLPNDRFFAVRPEGSVSTLKIQRTERGDSAVYLCASSLSVLPTDTQYFGPGTRLTVL.

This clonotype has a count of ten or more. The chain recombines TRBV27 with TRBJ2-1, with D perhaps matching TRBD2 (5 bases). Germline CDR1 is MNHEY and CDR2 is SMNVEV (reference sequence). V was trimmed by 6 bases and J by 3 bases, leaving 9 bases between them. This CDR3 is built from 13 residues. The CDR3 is CASSYRDYNEQFF. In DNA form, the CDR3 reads TGTGCCAGCAGCTACCGGGACTACAATGAGCAGTTCTTC.

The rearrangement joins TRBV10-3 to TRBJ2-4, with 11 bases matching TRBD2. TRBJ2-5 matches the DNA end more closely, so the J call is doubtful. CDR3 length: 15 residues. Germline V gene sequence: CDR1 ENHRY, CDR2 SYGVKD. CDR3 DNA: TGTGCCATCAGTGAGACTAGCGGGGGCGTGGAGACCCAGTACTTC. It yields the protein CAISETSGGVETQYF.

CDR3 bases: TGCGCCAGCAGCCAAGAGGGCAGACCTTACAATGAGCAGTTCTTC. Its protein is CASSQEGRPYNEQFF. V and J are TRBV4-3 and TRBJ2-1; the D is unclear. V lost 0 bases and J 4 bases, leaving 10 bases between the germline ends. Germline V gives CDR1 LGHNA, CDR2 YSLEER. This CDR3 is 15 amino acids long.

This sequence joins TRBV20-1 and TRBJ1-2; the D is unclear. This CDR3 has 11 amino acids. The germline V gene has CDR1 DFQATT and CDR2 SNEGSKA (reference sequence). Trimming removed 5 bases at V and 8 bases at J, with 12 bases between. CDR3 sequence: CSAYVNGGYTF. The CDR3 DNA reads TGCAGTGCTTATGTAAATGGGGGCTACACCTTC.

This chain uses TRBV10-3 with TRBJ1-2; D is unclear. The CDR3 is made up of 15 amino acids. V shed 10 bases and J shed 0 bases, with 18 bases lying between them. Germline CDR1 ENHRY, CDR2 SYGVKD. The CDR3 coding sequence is TGTGCCACACTCGGGCTAATAACCTCTAACTATGGCTACACCTTC. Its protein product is CATLGLITSNYGYTF.

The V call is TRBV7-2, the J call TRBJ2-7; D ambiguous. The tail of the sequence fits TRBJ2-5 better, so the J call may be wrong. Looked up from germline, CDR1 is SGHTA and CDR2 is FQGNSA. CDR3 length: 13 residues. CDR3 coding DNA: TGTGCCAGCAGCGCCGGATACCAAGAGACCCAGTACTTC. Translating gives CASSAGYQETQYF.

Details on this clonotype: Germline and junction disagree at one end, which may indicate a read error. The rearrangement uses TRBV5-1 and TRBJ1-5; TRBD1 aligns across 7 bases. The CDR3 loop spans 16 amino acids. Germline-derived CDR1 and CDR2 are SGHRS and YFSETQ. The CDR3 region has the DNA TGCGCCAGTAGCTTGTCAGGGGGAGGGAGCAATCAGCCCCAGCATTTT. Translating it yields CASSLSGGGSNQPQHF.

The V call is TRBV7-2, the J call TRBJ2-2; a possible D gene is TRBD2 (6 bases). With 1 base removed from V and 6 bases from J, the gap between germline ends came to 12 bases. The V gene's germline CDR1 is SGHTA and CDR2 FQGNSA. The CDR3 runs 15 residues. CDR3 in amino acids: CASSLEAAGPGELFF. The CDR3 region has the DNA TGTGCCAGCAGCTTAGAGGCGGCGGGGCCCGGGGAGCTGTTTTTT.

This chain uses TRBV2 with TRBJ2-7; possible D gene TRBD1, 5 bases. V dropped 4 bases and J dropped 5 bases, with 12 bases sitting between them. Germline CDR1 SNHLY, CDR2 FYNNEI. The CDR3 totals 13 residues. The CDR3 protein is CASSVAGPHEQYF. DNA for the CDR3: TGTGCCAGCAGTGTGGCAGGGCCCCACGAGCAGTACTTC.

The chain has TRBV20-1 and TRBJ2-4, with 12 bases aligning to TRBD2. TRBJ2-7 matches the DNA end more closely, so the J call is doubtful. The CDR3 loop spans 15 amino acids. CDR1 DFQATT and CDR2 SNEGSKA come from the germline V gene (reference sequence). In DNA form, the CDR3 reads TGCAGTGCGATCCGGACTAGCGGGGATCCACACGAGCAGTACTTC. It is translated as CSAIRTSGDPHEQYF.

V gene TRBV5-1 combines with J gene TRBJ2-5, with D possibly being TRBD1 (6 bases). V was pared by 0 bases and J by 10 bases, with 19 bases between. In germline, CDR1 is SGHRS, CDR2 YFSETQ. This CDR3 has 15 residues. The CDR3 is CASSLAGESGGSQYF. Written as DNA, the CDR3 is TGCGCCAGCAGCTTGGCCGGGGAGTCTGGGGGCAGCCAGTACTTC.

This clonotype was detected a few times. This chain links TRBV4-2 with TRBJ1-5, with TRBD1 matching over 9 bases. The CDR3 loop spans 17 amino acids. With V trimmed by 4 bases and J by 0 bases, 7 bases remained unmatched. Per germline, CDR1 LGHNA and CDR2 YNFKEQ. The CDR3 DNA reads TGTGCCAGCAGCCCCACAGGGGGCCCCCTTAGCAATCAGCCCCAGCATTTT. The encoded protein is CASSPTGGPLSNQPQHF.